This is a list of T cell receptor beta chains from one sample in a study of glioma-infiltrating T cells. TCRdb re-derived calls from the multiplex PCR reads in MiXCR, one entry per CDR3 protein. The table has about 410,000 distinct CDR3 sequences, about two fifths seen once. Sequencing input: glioma tissue, nonneoplastic brain tissue, or PBMCs (not recorded which). Every receptor here comes from a human donor with low-grade glioma or glioblastoma, undergoing nonglioma brain surgery, or in good health (not recorded which). Both conserved end residues are part of each CDR3. Each record gives: CDR3 protein, CDR3 DNA, V gene, J gene, clone size, D gene. The D gene is left open where the match is weak. Where a row states a size, it is once, few, many or the class of an expanded clone; other rows omit it.

CDR3 protein: CASSLSAGTGSSYEQYF
CDR3 DNA: TGTGCCAGCAGTTTATCGGCAGGGACAGGGAGCTCCTACGAGCAGTACTTC
V gene: TRBV28
J gene: TRBJ2-7
clone size: few
D gene: TRBD1

CDR3 protein: CASSDLRETQYF
CDR3 DNA: TGTGCCAGCAGCGACCTCCGAGAGACCCAGTACTTC
V gene: TRBV7-2
J gene: TRBJ2-5
clone size: few
D gene: -

CDR3 protein: CASSQWTSVIFDEQYF
CDR3 DNA: TGTGCCAGCAGCCAATGGACTAGCGTGATTTTCGACGAGCAGTACTTC
V gene: TRBV7-9
J gene: TRBJ2-7
clone size: -
D gene: TRBD2

CDR3 protein: CASSSGDSNQPQHF
CDR3 DNA: TGTGCCAGCAGTTCAGGGGATAGCAATCAGCCCCAGCATTTT
V gene: TRBV27
J gene: TRBJ1-5
clone size: many
D gene: -

CDR3 protein: CASSLLTSGSLPSYEKYF
CDR3 DNA: TGTGCCAGCAGCCTACTGACTAGCGGGAGCCTCCCCTCCTACGAGAAGTACTTC
V gene: TRBV27
J gene: TRBJ2-7
clone size: -
D gene: TRBD2

CDR3 protein: CASSFPTEAFF
CDR3 DNA: TGTGCCAGCAGTTTCCCCACTGAAGCTTTCTTT
V gene: TRBV28
J gene: TRBJ1-1
clone size: few
D gene: -

CDR3 protein: CASSSRLAGVYSTDTQYF
CDR3 DNA: TGTGCCAGCAGTTCACGACTAGCGGGAGTGTATAGCACAGATACGCAGTATTTT
V gene: TRBV27
J gene: TRBJ2-3
clone size: few
D gene: TRBD2

CDR3 protein: CASSRTGMETQYF
CDR3 DNA: TGCGCCAGCAGCCGTACAGGGATGGAGACCCAGTACTTC
V gene: TRBV4-3
J gene: TRBJ2-5
clone size: many
D gene: -

CDR3 protein: CAGGQPQETQYF
CDR3 DNA: TGTGCCGGGGGACAGCCGCAAGAGACCCAGTACTTC
V gene: TRBV6-1
J gene: TRBJ2-5
clone size: -
D gene: TRBD1

CDR3 protein: CASSLESGNYGYTF
CDR3 DNA: TGTGCCAGCAGCTTGGAGAGTGGGAACTATGGCTACACCTTC
V gene: TRBV7-9
J gene: TRBJ1-2
clone size: few
D gene: -

CDR3 protein: CASSSLGGAWETQYF
CDR3 DNA: TGTGCCAGCAGTTCCTTGGGGGGTGCGTGGGAGACCCAGTACTTC
V gene: TRBV6-2/TRBV6-3
J gene: TRBJ2-5
clone size: many
D gene: -

CDR3 protein: CASSLSLAGMSDTQYF
CDR3 DNA: TGTGCCAGCAGCTTGTCACTAGCGGGAATGTCAGATACGCAGTATTTT
V gene: TRBV5-5
J gene: TRBJ2-3
clone size: -
D gene: TRBD2

CDR3 protein: CASSHGTSGFSYEQYF
CDR3 DNA: TGTGCCAGCAGTCATGGGACTAGCGGTTTCTCCTACGAGCAGTACTTC
V gene: TRBV27
J gene: TRBJ2-7
clone size: many
D gene: TRBD2

CDR3 protein: CASSLTGQKLAFF
CDR3 DNA: TGTGCCAGCAGCCTGACAGGCCAGAAGTTAGCTTTCTTT
V gene: TRBV6-2/TRBV6-3
J gene: TRBJ1-1
clone size: -
D gene: -

CDR3 protein: CSVALEGRSYEQYF
CDR3 DNA: TGCAGCGTTGCACTGGAGGGAAGGTCCTACGAGCAGTACTTC
V gene: TRBV29-1
J gene: TRBJ2-7
clone size: -
D gene: -

CDR3 protein: CASSPGIYEQYF
CDR3 DNA: TGTGCCAGCAGCCCGGGAATCTACGAGCAGTACTTC
V gene: TRBV2
J gene: TRBJ2-7
clone size: few
D gene: -

CDR3 protein: CARGRTALNQPQHF
CDR3 DNA: TGTGCCAGAGGGCGGACTGCCCTGAATCAGCCCCAGCATTTT
V gene: TRBV28
J gene: TRBJ1-5
clone size: -
D gene: -

CDR3 protein: CASSLRGSSTDTQYF
CDR3 DNA: TGTGCCAGCAGCTTGCGGGGATCTAGCACAGATACGCAGTATTTT
V gene: TRBV7-9
J gene: TRBJ2-3
clone size: -
D gene: -

CDR3 protein: CASSQVSLAGGNEQYF
CDR3 DNA: TGTGCCAGCAGCCAAGTCTCCCTAGCGGGAGGCAACGAGCAGTACTTC
V gene: TRBV4-2
J gene: TRBJ2-7
clone size: few
D gene: TRBD2

CDR3 protein: CASSILTYRTLYNEQFF
CDR3 DNA: TGTGCCAGCAGTATACTGACATACCGGACGCTCTACAATGAGCAGTTCTTC
V gene: TRBV28
J gene: TRBJ2-1
clone size: few
D gene: -

CDR3 protein: CASSLRWGPEGALKNEQFF
CDR3 DNA: TGTGCCAGCAGTTTACGGTGGGGACCTGAGGGGGCCCTTAAAAATGAGCAGTTCTTC
V gene: TRBV28
J gene: TRBJ2-1
clone size: -
D gene: TRBD1

CDR3 protein: CASSRTSGSYADTQYF
CDR3 DNA: TGTGCCAGCAGCCGGACTAGCGGGAGTTACGCAGATACGCAGTATTTT
V gene: TRBV4-2
J gene: TRBJ2-3
clone size: -
D gene: TRBD2

CDR3 protein: CASSLVDASAILVYGYTF
CDR3 DNA: TGTGCCAGCAGCTTGGTGGATGCGTCTGCCATCTTAGTATATGGCTACACCTTC
V gene: TRBV5-6
J gene: TRBJ1-2
clone size: -
D gene: -

CDR3 protein: CASSLGVEQFF
CDR3 DNA: TGTGCCAGCAGCTTAGGAGTTGAGCAGTTCTTC
V gene: TRBV7-2
J gene: TRBJ2-1
clone size: -
D gene: -

CDR3 protein: CSARDRNSNQPQHF
CDR3 DNA: TGCAGTGCTAGAGACCGAAATAGCAATCAGCCCCAGCATTTT
V gene: TRBV20-1
J gene: TRBJ1-5
clone size: few
D gene: -

CDR3 protein: CASRSSEQYF
CDR3 DNA: TGTGCCAGCAGATCAAGCGAGCAGTACTTC
V gene: TRBV6-1
J gene: TRBJ2-7
clone size: many
D gene: -

CDR3 protein: CASSSGTEGYFYEQYF
CDR3 DNA: TGTGCCAGCAGTTCCGGGACAGAGGGGTACTTCTACGAGCAGTACTTC
V gene: TRBV28
J gene: TRBJ2-7
clone size: few
D gene: TRBD1

CDR3 protein: CSARDRWAWTEAFF
CDR3 DNA: TGCAGTGCTAGAGATCGGTGGGCATGGACTGAAGCTTTCTTT
V gene: TRBV20-1
J gene: TRBJ1-1
clone size: -
D gene: -

CDR3 protein: CASSLPGLNPDQPQHF
CDR3 DNA: TGTGCCAGCAGTTTACCGGGACTAAACCCCGATCAGCCCCAGCATTTT
V gene: TRBV28
J gene: TRBJ1-5
clone size: many
D gene: -

CDR3 protein: CSAREAGSYEQYF
CDR3 DNA: TGCAGTGCTAGAGAGGCGGGCTCCTACGAGCAGTACTTC
V gene: TRBV20-1
J gene: TRBJ2-7
clone size: -
D gene: -

CDR3 protein: CASSPLGGHRTDTQYF
CDR3 DNA: TGTGCCAGCAGCCCACTGGGGGGGCATCGCACAGATACGCAGTATTTT
V gene: TRBV11-2
J gene: TRBJ2-3
clone size: -
D gene: -

CDR3 protein: CASSLAGAGANVLTF
CDR3 DNA: TGTGCCAGCAGCTTAGCCGGGGCCGGGGCCAACGTCCTGACTTTC
V gene: TRBV7-2
J gene: TRBJ2-6
clone size: few
D gene: -

CDR3 protein: CASSLAPDTQYF
CDR3 DNA: TGTGCCAGCAGCTTGGCCCCGGATACGCAGTATTTT
V gene: TRBV5-4
J gene: TRBJ2-3
clone size: few
D gene: -

CDR3 protein: CASSYRTNTEAFF
CDR3 DNA: TGTGCCAGCAGTTACAGGACGAACACTGAAGCTTTCTTT
V gene: TRBV6-2/TRBV6-3
J gene: TRBJ1-1
clone size: -
D gene: -

CDR3 protein: CASHPSNTGELFF
CDR3 DNA: TGTGCCAGCCACCCTTCGAACACCGGGGAGCTGTTTTTT
V gene: TRBV27
J gene: TRBJ2-2
clone size: few
D gene: -

CDR3 protein: CASSRKGTDQETQYF
CDR3 DNA: TGTGCCAGCAGCAGAAAGGGGACAGATCAAGAGACCCAGTACTTC
V gene: TRBV6-1
J gene: TRBJ2-5
clone size: many
D gene: TRBD1

CDR3 protein: CASSLQGVGTEAFF
CDR3 DNA: TGTGCCAGCAGCTTACAGGGGGTCGGGACTGAAGCTTTCTTT
V gene: TRBV7-3
J gene: TRBJ1-1
clone size: -
D gene: TRBD1

CDR3 protein: CASSLDRGSYEQYF
CDR3 DNA: TGTGCCAGCAGCTTAGACAGGGGATCCTACGAGCAGTACTTC
V gene: TRBV7-2
J gene: TRBJ2-7
clone size: many
D gene: TRBD1

CDR3 protein: CASSPGLCYEQYF
CDR3 DNA: TGTGCCAGTAGCCCGGGGCTCTGTTACGAGCAGTACTTC
V gene: TRBV19
J gene: TRBJ2-7
clone size: -
D gene: -

CDR3 protein: CASSYSDYNEQFF
CDR3 DNA: TGTGCCAGCAGTTACTCGGACTACAATGAGCAGTTCTTC
V gene: TRBV6-2/TRBV6-3
J gene: TRBJ2-1
clone size: many
D gene: -

CDR3 protein: CASSQVLAVRTDTQYF
CDR3 DNA: TGCGCCAGCAGCCAAGTCCTAGCGGTGAGAACAGATACGCAGTATTTT
V gene: TRBV4-3
J gene: TRBJ2-3
clone size: -
D gene: TRBD2

CDR3 protein: CASRTPGTGGGTEAFF
CDR3 DNA: TGTGCCAGCAGAACTCCCGGGACAGGGGGAGGGACTGAAGCTTTCTTT
V gene: TRBV28
J gene: TRBJ1-1
clone size: -
D gene: TRBD1

CDR3 protein: CASSQPGGGQPQHF
CDR3 DNA: TGTGCCAGCAGCCAACCAGGGGGCGGGCAGCCCCAGCATTTT
V gene: TRBV16
J gene: TRBJ1-5
clone size: -
D gene: TRBD1

CDR3 protein: CASSQDLVPGLASYEQFF
CDR3 DNA: TGTGCCAGCAGCCAAGACTTAGTTCCGGGACTAGCGAGCTACGAGCAGTTCTTC
V gene: TRBV4-2
J gene: TRBJ2-1
clone size: -
D gene: TRBD2

CDR3 protein: CASSRGTNQNIQYF
CDR3 DNA: TGTGCCAGCAGCCGCGGGACTAATCAAAACATTCAGTACTTC
V gene: TRBV28
J gene: TRBJ2-4
clone size: few
D gene: TRBD2

CDR3 protein: CASGSGLAGGLETQYF
CDR3 DNA: TGTGCTAGTGGTTCCGGACTAGCGGGAGGCTTAGAGACCCAGTACTTC
V gene: TRBV12-5
J gene: TRBJ2-5
clone size: -
D gene: TRBD2

CDR3 protein: CASSYSRGMNTEAFF
CDR3 DNA: TGTGCCAGCAGTTACTCGAGGGGGATGAACACTGAAGCTTTCTTT
V gene: TRBV6-5
J gene: TRBJ1-1
clone size: -
D gene: -

CDR3 protein: CASSLFSLWGGYGYTF
CDR3 DNA: TGTGCCAGCAGCTTATTTTCGCTTTGGGGGGGATATGGCTACACCTTC
V gene: TRBV5-4
J gene: TRBJ1-2
clone size: -
D gene: -

CDR3 protein: CASSLGVQHPEAFF
CDR3 DNA: TGTGCCAGCAGCTTAGGTGTCCAGCACCCTGAAGCTTTCTTT
V gene: TRBV7-9
J gene: TRBJ1-1
clone size: -
D gene: -

CDR3 protein: CASSIEAVLNEQFF
CDR3 DNA: TGTGCCAGTAGTATAGAGGCTGTGCTCAATGAGCAGTTCTTC
V gene: TRBV19
J gene: TRBJ2-1
clone size: -
D gene: -

CDR3 protein: CAISPVPPQESNGYTF
CDR3 DNA: TGTGCCATCTCACCCGTACCGCCTCAGGAATCGAATGGCTACACCTTC
V gene: TRBV18
J gene: TRBJ1-2
clone size: -
D gene: -

CDR3 protein: CSARDIAGGPESADTQYF
CDR3 DNA: TGCAGTGCTAGAGATATAGCGGGAGGGCCGGAGTCGGCAGATACGCAGTATTTT
V gene: TRBV20-1
J gene: TRBJ2-3
clone size: -
D gene: TRBD2

CDR3 protein: CATSRGTGMNTEAFF
CDR3 DNA: TGTGCCACCAGCAGAGGGACAGGAATGAACACTGAAGCTTTCTTT
V gene: TRBV15
J gene: TRBJ1-1
clone size: many
D gene: TRBD1

CDR3 protein: CSARDWGRGGDNEQFF
CDR3 DNA: TGCAGTGCTAGAGATTGGGGCAGGGGGGGAGACAATGAGCAGTTCTTC
V gene: TRBV20-1
J gene: TRBJ2-1
clone size: few
D gene: -

CDR3 protein: CASSLRGATHNEQFF
CDR3 DNA: TGTGCCAGCAGTTTAAGAGGGGCAACCCACAATGAGCAGTTCTTC
V gene: TRBV12-3/TRBV12-4
J gene: TRBJ2-1
clone size: few
D gene: -